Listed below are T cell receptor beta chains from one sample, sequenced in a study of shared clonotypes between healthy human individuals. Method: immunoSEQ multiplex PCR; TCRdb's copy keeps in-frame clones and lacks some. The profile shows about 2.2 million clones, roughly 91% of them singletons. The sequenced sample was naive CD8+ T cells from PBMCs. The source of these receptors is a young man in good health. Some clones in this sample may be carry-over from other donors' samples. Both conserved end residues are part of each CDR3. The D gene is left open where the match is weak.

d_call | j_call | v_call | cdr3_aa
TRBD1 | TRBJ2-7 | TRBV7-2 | CASTKGRQGAYEQYF
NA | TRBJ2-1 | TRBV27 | CASSQIDRSNEQFF
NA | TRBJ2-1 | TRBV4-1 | CASSQIIRWSSYNEQFF
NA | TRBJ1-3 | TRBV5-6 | CASSWGTFSNTIYF
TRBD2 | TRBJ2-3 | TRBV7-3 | CASSFRLAGGPSTDTQYF
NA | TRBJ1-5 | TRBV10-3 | CAISGTEGGQPQHF
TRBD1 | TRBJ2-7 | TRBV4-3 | CASSQGLPGQGSYEQYF
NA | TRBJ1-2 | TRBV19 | CASSFMYGYTF
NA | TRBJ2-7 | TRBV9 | CASSPHPGREQYF
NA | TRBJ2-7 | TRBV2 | CASSTPRSGYGYEQYF
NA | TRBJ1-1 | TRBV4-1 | CAAGQEGTEAFF
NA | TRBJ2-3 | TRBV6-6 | CASPPGRADTDTQYF
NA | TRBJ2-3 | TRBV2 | CATFAPRGYPKTDTQYF
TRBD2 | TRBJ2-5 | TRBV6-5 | CATLAGGEETQYF
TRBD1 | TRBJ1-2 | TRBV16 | CASSQSKGTGVYGYTF
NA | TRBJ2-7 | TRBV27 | CASSPAPRSYEQYF
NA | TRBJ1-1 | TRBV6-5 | CASSYSDRNTEAFF
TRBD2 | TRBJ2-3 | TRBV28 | CASSELGVAGGSDTQYF
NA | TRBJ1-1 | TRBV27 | CASSFGTLTEAFF
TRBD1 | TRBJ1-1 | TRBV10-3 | CAISSRGDRANTEAFF
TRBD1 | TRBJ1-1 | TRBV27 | CASSRRQGDIAFF
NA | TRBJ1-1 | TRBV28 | CASSLFLAGAVNTEAFF
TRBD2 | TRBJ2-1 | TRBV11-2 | CASSHGLAAVGEFF
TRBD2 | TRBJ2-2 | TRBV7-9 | CASSLAAGAGELFF
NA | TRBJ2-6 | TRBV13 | CASSQIIQGSSGANVLTF
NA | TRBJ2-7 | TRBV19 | CASSHPGAYEQYF
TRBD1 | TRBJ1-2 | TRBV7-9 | CASSLGPGGDYGYTF